This T cell receptor beta chain was captured in a study of blood T cell repertoires in COVID-19. As for the study in general: The analysed material was cDNA or gDNA that came from T cells, B-cell-depleted T cells, or PBMCs.

This CDR3 has 15 amino acids. In the original workflow: Reference gene primers were amplified, and this amplification served to estimate nucleated cell counts. The data were produced by immunoSEQ multiplex PCR, yet TCRdb's version contains in-frame clones alone and is incomplete. V, J and clone size were drawn from that table, and D and trimming were deduced from the DNA. The table lists more than 95,000 clones, approximately 82% of them singletons, with about 8% in the top ten. The chain employs TRBV7-5 and TRBJ2-1; TRBD2 was called by the table and not checked on the DNA. TRBV7-5 has pseudogene status. The sample was peripheral blood. The receptor was isolated from a man aged 70 or older with active or convalescent COVID-19. This CDR3 is CVRSFPRLDHNEQFF. The CDR3 DNA is TGTGTCAGAAGCTTCCCCAGACTAGACCACAATGAGCAGTTCTTC.